This T cell receptor (beta chain) was identified in a study of blood T cells in healthy people across ages. The study, taken as a whole, reports: The lack of PBMC sorting stopped any conclusive naive versus antigen-experienced comparison.

Drawing of peripheral blood yielded roughly 9.8 milliliters from each donor. With a J-beta primer mix and a sample-barcoded 5' primer, a second PCR ran roughly 6 to 12 cycles. Every cDNA molecule carried a tag from a template-switch adaptor bearing 12 random nucleotides. TCRdb redid the calling of the 5' RACE reads with MiXCR, one entry per CDR3 protein. Among 780,000 or so distinct CDR3 sequences listed, roughly three fifths were seen once. Remarks on this clonotype: Its specificity is unknown.

CDR3 length equals 14 residues. Germline V gene sequence: CDR1 SGDLS, CDR2 YYNGEE. The trim removed 3 bases at V and 3 bases at J, leaving 6 bases unmatched. The chain combines TRBV9 with TRBJ2-7, with 7 nucleotides matching TRBD2. The clonotype comes from a man in his forties or fifties in good health. Sequencing input: blood. The CDR3 reads CASSGEAGDYEQYF. The DNA of the CDR3 is TGTGCCAGCAGCGGAGAGGCGGGAGACTACGAGCAGTACTTC. Supplemented by reference TRBV9 and TRBJ2-7, the full variable domain reads DSGVTQTPKHLITATGQRVTLRCSPRSGDLSVYWYQQSLDQGLQFLIQYYNGEERAKGNILERFSAQQFPDLHSELNLSSLELGDSALYFCASSGEAGDYEQYFGPGTRLTVT.